This entry features one T cell receptor beta chain sequence. These data are taken from a study of lymphopenia after photon versus proton radiotherapy. The method was immunoSEQ multiplex PCR; TCRdb's version includes in-frame clones alone and lacks a portion of them. The sample comprises 35,000 to 45,000 clones, over 75% of which are singletons, and 24% rests with the top ten. The CDR3 length is 16 residues. Germline CDR1 SEHNR, CDR2 FQNEAQ (reference sequence). V shed 3 bases and J 7 bases; nucleotides not matched to a gene: 12. Here the sequenced sample was peripheral blood, taken from a patient treated with proton-based radiotherapy. The chain employs TRBV7-9 and TRBJ2-1; 7 nucleotides match TRBD2. This TCR came from a woman between 65 and 79 years old with pancreatic cancer. Written as DNA, the CDR3 is TGTGCCAGCAGCTTTCTAGTGGGGGAGGGCCGGAATGAGCAGTTCTTC. Its protein product is CASSFLVGEGRNEQFF. Filled out from reference TRBV7-9 and TRBJ2-1, the complete variable domain reads DTGVSQNPRHKITKRGQNVTFRCDPISEHNRLYWYRQTLGQGPEFLTYFQNEAQLEKSRLLSDRFSAERPKGSFSTLEIQRTEQGDSAMYLCASSFLVGEGRNEQFFGPGTRLTVL.